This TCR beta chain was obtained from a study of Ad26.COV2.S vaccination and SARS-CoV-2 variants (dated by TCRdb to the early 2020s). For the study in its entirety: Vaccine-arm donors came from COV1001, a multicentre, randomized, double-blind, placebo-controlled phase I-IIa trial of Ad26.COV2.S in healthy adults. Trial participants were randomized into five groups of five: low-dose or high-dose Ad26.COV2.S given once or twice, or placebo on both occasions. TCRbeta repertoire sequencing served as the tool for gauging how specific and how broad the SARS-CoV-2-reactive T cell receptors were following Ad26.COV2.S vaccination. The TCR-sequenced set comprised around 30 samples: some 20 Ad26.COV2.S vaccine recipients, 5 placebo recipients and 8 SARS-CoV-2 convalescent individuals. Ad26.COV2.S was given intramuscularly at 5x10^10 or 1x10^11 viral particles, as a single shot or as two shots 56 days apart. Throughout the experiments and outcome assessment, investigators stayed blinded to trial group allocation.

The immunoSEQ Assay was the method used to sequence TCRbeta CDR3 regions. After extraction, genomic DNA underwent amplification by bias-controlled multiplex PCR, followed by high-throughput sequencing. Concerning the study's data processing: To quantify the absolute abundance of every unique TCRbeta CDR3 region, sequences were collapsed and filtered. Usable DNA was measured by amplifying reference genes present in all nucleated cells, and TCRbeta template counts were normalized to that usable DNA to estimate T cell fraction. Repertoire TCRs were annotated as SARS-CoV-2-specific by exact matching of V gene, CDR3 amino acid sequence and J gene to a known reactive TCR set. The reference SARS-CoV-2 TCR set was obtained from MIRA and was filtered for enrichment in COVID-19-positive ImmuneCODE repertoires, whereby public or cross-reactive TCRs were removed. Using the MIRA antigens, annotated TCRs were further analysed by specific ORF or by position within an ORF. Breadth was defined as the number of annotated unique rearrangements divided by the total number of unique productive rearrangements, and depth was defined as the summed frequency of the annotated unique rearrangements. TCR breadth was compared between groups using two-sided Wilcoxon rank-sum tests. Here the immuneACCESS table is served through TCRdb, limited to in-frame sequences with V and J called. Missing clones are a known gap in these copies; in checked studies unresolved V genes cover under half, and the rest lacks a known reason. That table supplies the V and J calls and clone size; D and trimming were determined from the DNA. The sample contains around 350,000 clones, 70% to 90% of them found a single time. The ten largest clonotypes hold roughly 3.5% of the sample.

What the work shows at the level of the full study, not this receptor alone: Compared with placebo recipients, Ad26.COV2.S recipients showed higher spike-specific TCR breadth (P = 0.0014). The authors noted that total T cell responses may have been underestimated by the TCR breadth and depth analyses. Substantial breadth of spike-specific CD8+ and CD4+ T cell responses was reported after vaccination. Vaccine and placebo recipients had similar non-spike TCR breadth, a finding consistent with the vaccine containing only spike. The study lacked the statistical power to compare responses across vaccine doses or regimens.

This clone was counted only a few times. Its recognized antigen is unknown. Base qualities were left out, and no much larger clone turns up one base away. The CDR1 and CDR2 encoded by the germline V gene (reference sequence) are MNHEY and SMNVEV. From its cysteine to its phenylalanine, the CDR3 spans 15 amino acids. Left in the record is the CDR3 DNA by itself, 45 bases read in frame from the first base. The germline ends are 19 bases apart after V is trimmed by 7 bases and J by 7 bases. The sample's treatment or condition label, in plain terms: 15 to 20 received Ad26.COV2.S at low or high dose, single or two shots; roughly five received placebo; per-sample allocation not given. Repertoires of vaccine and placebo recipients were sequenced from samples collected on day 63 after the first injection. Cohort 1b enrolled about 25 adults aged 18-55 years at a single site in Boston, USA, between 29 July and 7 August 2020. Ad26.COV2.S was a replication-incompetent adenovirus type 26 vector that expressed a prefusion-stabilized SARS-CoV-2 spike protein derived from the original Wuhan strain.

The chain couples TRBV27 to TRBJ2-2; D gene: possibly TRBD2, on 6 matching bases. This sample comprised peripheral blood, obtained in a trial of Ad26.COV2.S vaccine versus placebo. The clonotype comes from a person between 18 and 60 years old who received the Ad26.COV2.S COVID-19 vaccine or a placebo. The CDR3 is CASTGRGSPGGELFF. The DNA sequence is TGTGCCAGCACGGGCCGGGGGTCTCCAGGCGGGGAGCTGTTTTTT.